Each of the 13 T cell receptor beta chains below was sequenced from the same sample in a study of PD-L1 blockade in urothelial cancer. Profiling relied on immunoSEQ multiplex PCR, and the TCRdb table lists in-frame clones only, not all of them. This repertoire shows 55,000 to 70,000 clones, 85% to 90% found once; its top ten account for roughly 2.9%. Here the sequenced sample was PBMCs, taken around atezolizumab (anti-PD-L1) treatment. These receptors originate from a man aged 45-60 years with urothelial cancer.

The chain combines TRBV7-6 with TRBJ2-3, with a weak D call TRBD2 (5 bases). V lost 1 base to trimming and J lost 2 bases, with 10 bases between them. This CDR3 has 15 residues. The germline gives CDR1 SGHVS, CDR2 FNYEAQ. CDR3 region: CASSLDGGYTDTQYF. CDR3 nucleotides: TGTGCCAGCAGCTTAGACGGCGGGTACACAGATACGCAGTATTTT. The full variable domain, completed using reference TRBV7-6 and TRBJ2-3, is GAGVSQSPRYKVTKRGQDVALRCDPISGHVSLYWYRQALGQGPEFLTYFNYEAQQDKSGLPNDRFSAERPEGSISTLTIQRTEQRDSAMYRCASSLDGGYTDTQYFGPGTRLTVL.

The chain is built from TRBV15 and TRBJ2-3, with a tentative D call TRBD1 (5 bases). CDR1 and CDR2 from the germline V gene are LNHNV and YYDKDF (reference sequence). The CDR3 has 14 amino acids. V was pared by 5 bases and J by 4 bases, with 13 bases between. CDR3 protein: CATSGSAGSDTQYF. CDR3 sequence (DNA): TGTGCCACCAGCGGGTCCGCAGGGTCAGATACGCAGTATTTT.

This chain joins TRBV6-6 and TRBJ1-2, with TRBD1 matching 7 bases. This CDR3 spans 15 amino acids. Trimming removed 6 bases from V and 1 base from J; junction bases left unmatched: 8. Germline-derived CDR1 and CDR2 are MNHNY and SVGAGI (reference sequence). CDR3: CASRPGTAINYGYTF. The CDR3, as DNA: TGTGCCAGCAGGCCCGGGACAGCGATTAACTATGGCTACACCTTC.

This chain links TRBV7-2 with TRBJ1-1; no reliable D call. Trimming removed 5 bases from V and 0 bases from J, with 13 bases in between. CDR3 length: 15 amino acids. Germline CDR1 is SGHTA and CDR2 is FQGNSA. The DNA for the CDR3 is TGTGCCAGCAGCCCTTCGGGAGGGATGAACACTGAAGCTTTCTTT. It encodes CASSPSGGMNTEAFF.

In its sample, this clone was seen a few times. V is TRBV2 and J is TRBJ2-6, with D perhaps TRBD2 (6 bases). The V gene's germline CDR1 is SNHLY and CDR2 FYNNEI. V lost 4 bases and J 0 bases, leaving 7 bases between the germline ends. The CDR3 totals 15 residues. CDR3 DNA: TGTGCCAGCAGTGTGGGGGGCTCTGGGGCCAACGTCCTGACTTTC. Translation: CASSVGGSGANVLTF.

The chain recombines TRBV6-1 with TRBJ2-2; D possibly corresponds to TRBD2 (5 bases). The length of the CDR3 is 14 residues. Per the germline V gene, CDR1 is MNHNS and CDR2 is SASEGT. Trimming removed 10 bases at V and 3 bases at J, with 15 bases between. CDR3 residues: CATHGSGYTGELFF. The CDR3 nucleotides are TGTGCCACCCACGGAAGCGGTTACACCGGGGAGCTGTTTTTT.

This sequence joins TRBV13 and TRBJ1-5, with TRBD1 matching over 7 bases. J gave up 6 bases and V 5 bases, and 10 bases lay outside the gene matches. CDR3 size: 15 residues. Looked up from germline, CDR1 is PRHDT and CDR2 is FYEKMQ (reference sequence). CDR3 in amino acids: CASSLRQGTPQPQHF. The CDR3 DNA follows: TGTGCCAGCAGCCTGAGACAGGGTACGCCTCAGCCCCAGCATTTT.

The chain joins TRBV27 to TRBJ2-7, with 9 nucleotides matching TRBD2. The CDR3 runs 17 residues. Losses at the gene ends were 1 base for V and 7 bases for J; bases not matched to a gene: 14. Germline CDR1 MNHEY, CDR2 SMNVEV (reference sequence). The CDR3 DNA is TGTGCCAGCAGTTTATTCCAAGTTGCGGGAGGGCCGGGGGAGCAGTACTTC. It encodes CASSLFQVAGGPGEQYF.

This clone was detected only once. V usage is TRBV28 and J usage is TRBJ2-3; 8 bases match TRBD2. Trimming cost V 4 bases and J 3 bases; bases outside gene matches: 9. The CDR3 length is 16 residues. Germline V gene sequence: CDR1 MDHEN, CDR2 SYDVKM. This CDR3 reads CASSYGLAFSTDTQYF. In nucleotides, the CDR3 is TGTGCCAGCAGTTATGGACTAGCCTTCTCGACAGATACGCAGTATTTT.

This chain joins TRBV6-1 and TRBJ2-7; TRBD1 aligns across 10 bases. CDR1 is MNHNS and CDR2 is SASEGT in the germline V gene. There are 13 residues in the CDR3. The V and J ends lost 9 bases and 7 bases, in that order; junction bases with no gene match: 9. The CDR3 loop is CASGDRGIGEQYF. The CDR3 bases are TGTGCCAGTGGGGACAGGGGAATTGGAGAGCAGTACTTC.

The chain links TRBV6-1 to TRBJ2-7; TRBD2 matches 10 bases. The CDR3 spans 14 residues. Germline V CDR1 and CDR2: MNHNS, SASEGT. The ends lost 9 bases at V and 3 bases at J; junction bases unmatched: 8. The CDR3 spells CASTPGLANYEQYF. As DNA, the CDR3 is TGTGCCAGTACGCCGGGACTAGCGAACTACGAGCAGTACTTC.

The J gene is TRBJ2-1, the V gene TRBV10-1, with D maybe TRBD1 (5 bases). With 3 bases removed from V and 10 bases from J, the gap between germline ends came to 10 bases. The CDR3 is made up of 12 amino acids. Germline values: CDR1 WNHNN, CDR2 SYGVQD (reference sequence). CDR3 DNA: TGCGCCAGCAGTGATGTGGGGCGCGAGCAGTTCTTC. Its protein product is CASSDVGREQFF.

V gene TRBV28 combines with J gene TRBJ1-5, with D unclear. The CDR3 covers 13 residues. Germline V lookup: CDR1 MDHEN, CDR2 SYDVKM. V was shortened by 2 bases and J by 3 bases, with 5 bases between the two germline ends. CDR3 DNA sequence: TGTGCCAGCAGTTTACCCTACAATCAGCCCCAGCATTTT. Translated: CASSLPYNQPQHF.